Detailed here is one T cell receptor (beta chain). This record belongs to a study of blood T cell repertoires in COVID-19. Authors' methods: The authors estimated nucleated cell counts from reference gene primer amplification. The repertoire was sequenced with immunoSEQ multiplex PCR; TCRdb's copy has only in-frame clones and lacks some. Clone size and V and J calls were adopted from that table, with D and trimming inferred from the DNA. The sample includes approximately 150,000 clones, approximately 91% of them seen just once. The sequence was collected from a young man with COVID-19, enrolled during active disease. Sequencing was performed on peripheral blood.

CDR3 loop: CASSLGASSYNEQFF. CDR3 bases: TGTGCCAGCAGCTTAGGCGCTAGCTCCTACAATGAGCAGTTCTTC. This chain links TRBV11-2 with TRBJ2-1; no clear D. Trimming left V 1 base short and J 0 bases short, with 7 bases between. In germline, CDR1 is SGHAT, CDR2 FQNNGV. This CDR3 has 15 amino acids.